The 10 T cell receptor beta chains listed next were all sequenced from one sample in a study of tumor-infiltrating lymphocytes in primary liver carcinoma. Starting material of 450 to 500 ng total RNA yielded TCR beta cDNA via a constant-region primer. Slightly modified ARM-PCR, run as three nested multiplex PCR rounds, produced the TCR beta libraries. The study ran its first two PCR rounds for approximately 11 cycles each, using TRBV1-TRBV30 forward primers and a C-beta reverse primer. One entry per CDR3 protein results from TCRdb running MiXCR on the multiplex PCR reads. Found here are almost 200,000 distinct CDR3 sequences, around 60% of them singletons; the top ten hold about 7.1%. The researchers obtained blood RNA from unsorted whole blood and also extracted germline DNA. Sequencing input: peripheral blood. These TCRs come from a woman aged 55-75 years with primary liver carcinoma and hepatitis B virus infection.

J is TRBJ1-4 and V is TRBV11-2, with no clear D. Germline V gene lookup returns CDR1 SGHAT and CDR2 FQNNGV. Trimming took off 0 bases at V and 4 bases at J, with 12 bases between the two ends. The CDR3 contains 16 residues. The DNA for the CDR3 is TGTGCCAGCAGCTTAGATCTACAGAATAGTAATGAAAAACTGTTTTTT. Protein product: CASSLDLQNSNEKLFF.

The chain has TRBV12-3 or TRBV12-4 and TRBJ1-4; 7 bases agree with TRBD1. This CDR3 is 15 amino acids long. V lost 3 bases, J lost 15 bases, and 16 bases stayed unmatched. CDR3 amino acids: CASSFKQGMAEELFF. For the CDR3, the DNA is TGTGCCAGCAGTTTTAAACAGGGGATGGCTGAAGAATTGTTTTTT.

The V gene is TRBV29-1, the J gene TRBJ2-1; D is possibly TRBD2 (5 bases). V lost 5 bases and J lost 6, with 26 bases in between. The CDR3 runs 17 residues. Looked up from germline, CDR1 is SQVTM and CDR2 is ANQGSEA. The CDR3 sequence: CSVTKHVGRGSANEQFF. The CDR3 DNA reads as TGCAGCGTTACTAAACACGTAGGCAGAGGTAGCGCCAATGAGCAGTTCTTC.

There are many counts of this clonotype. CDR3: CASSLGSTYGYTF. Written as DNA, the CDR3 is TGTGCCAGCAGTTTAGGCAGTACCTATGGCTACACCTTC. The chain carries TRBV12-3 or TRBV12-4 and TRBJ1-2; D remains unclear. Trimming stripped 1 base from V and 4 bases from J, with 7 bases between. This CDR3 is 13 amino acids long.

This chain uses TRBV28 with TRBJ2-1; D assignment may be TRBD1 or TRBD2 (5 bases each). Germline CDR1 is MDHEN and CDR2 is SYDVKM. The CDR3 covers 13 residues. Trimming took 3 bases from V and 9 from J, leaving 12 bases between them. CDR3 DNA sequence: TGTGCCAGCAGTTTTTGGGAGCAGGGTGAGCAGTTCTTC. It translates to CASSFWEQGEQFF.

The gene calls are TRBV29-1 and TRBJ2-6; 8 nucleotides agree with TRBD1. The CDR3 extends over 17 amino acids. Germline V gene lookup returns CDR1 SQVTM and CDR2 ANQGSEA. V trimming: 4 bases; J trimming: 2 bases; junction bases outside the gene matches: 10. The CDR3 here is CSVAGHRGTAGANVLTF. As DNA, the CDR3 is TGCAGCGTTGCCGGGCACAGGGGGACTGCTGGGGCCAACGTCCTGACTTTC.

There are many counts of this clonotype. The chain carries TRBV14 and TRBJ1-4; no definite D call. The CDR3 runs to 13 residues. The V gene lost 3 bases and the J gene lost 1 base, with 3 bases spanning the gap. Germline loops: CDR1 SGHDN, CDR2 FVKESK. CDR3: CASSHLTNEKLFF. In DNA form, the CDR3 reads TGTGCCAGCAGCCACCTAACTAATGAAAAACTGTTTTTT.

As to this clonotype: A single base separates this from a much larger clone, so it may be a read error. The DNA for the CDR3 is TGTGTCAGCACCCTCCTGGGGGGCACTGAAGCTTTCTTT. This sequence encodes CVSTLLGGTEAFF. J is TRBJ1-1 and V is TRBV12-3 or TRBV12-4; the D gene is possibly TRBD1 (5 bases). The CDR3 runs to 13 residues.

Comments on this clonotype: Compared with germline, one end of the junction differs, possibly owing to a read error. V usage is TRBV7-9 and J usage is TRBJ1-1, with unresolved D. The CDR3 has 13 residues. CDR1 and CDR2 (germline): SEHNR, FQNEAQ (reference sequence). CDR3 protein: CASRRRENTEAFF. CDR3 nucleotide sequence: TGTGCCAGCAGAAGGCGGGAGAACACTGAAGCATTCTTT.

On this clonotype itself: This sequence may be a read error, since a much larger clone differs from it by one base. In nucleotides, the CDR3 is TGTGCCAGCTGGCACCAGATAGGGGCGGCCAAAAACATTCAGTACTTC. This codes for CASWHQIGAAKNIQYF. The chain is built from TRBV6-5 and TRBJ2-4; D is perhaps TRBD1 (5 bases). Per the germline V gene, CDR1 is MNHEY and CDR2 is SVGAGI. With 8 bases removed from V and 1 base from J, the gap between germline ends came to 18 bases. The CDR3 length is 16 residues.